This TCR beta chain derives from a study of blood T cell repertoires in COVID-19. Across the whole study: PBMCs, B-cell-depleted T cells, or T cells were the source of the cDNA or gDNA that made up the material.

Some clones are missing from TCRdb's copy, which holds only in-frame ones; the method was immunoSEQ multiplex PCR. The sample has around 310,000 clones, nearly 90% seen once; the top ten hold over 9%. From germline, CDR1 is SEHNR and CDR2 FQNEAQ (reference sequence). Trimming left V 9 bases short and J 6 bases short, with 11 bases between. The CDR3 covers 11 residues. Participant ages covered 18 to 89 years across 20 to 30 US areas. Clinical histories supplied by participants themselves formed the basis of cohort assignment. Symptom resolution, clearance, or two negative PCRs marked donors in Cohort 3 as recovered.

The sample taken for sequencing was PBMCs or T cells enriched from blood (not recorded which). V gene TRBV7-9 combines with J gene TRBJ1-2; unclear D gene. The sequence was obtained from a woman between 25 and 40 years old who had recovered from COVID-19. CDR3 sequence reads: CASNGGHGYTF. The CDR3 region has the DNA TGTGCCAGTAACGGTGGGCATGGCTACACCTTC. Filled out from reference TRBV7-9 and TRBJ1-2, the complete variable domain reads DTGVSQNPRHKITKRGQNVTFRCDPISEHNRLYWYRQTLGQGPEFLTYFQNEAQLEKSRLLSDRFSAERPKGSFSTLEIQRTEQGDSAMYLCASNGGHGYTFGSGTRLTVV.